This T cell receptor beta chain was retrieved from a study of blood T cells in healthy people across ages. Across the study: About one barcoded beta molecule was captured per two T cells (by template switching). Study conclusions and caveats: Per-million-T-cell TCR beta diversity fell roughly linearly with age.

Using a J-beta primer mix together with a sample-barcoded 5' primer, a second PCR was run for about 6 to 12 cycles. The template-switch adaptor, which had 12 random nucleotides, put a tag on each cDNA molecule. Each single sample gave us at least 2.5 million CDR3-containing paired-end reads. TCRdb recomputed calls from the 5' RACE reads with MiXCR, one row per CDR3 protein. Of about 380,000 distinct CDR3 sequences listed, 52% are singletons. Details on this clonotype: Its antigen remains unidentified.

The CDR3 spans 15 residues. Deletions cut 6 bases from V and 0 bases from J, with 15 bases between. Germline CDR1 reads SQVTM; CDR2 reads ANQGSEA. The material sequenced was blood. This clonotype was obtained from a man in his 60s in good health. The rearrangement joins TRBV29-1 to TRBJ1-5, with D maybe TRBD1 (6 bases). This CDR3 is CSVQSGASSNQPQHF. The CDR3 DNA reads TGCAGCGTGCAGTCAGGGGCCTCTAGCAATCAGCCCCAGCATTTT.